This T cell receptor beta chain was captured by sequencing in a study of blood T cell repertoires in COVID-19. The overall study: The analysed material was cDNA or gDNA that came from T cells, B-cell-depleted T cells, or PBMCs.

Produced via immunoSEQ multiplex PCR; TCRdb's table is partial and in-frame only. The sample carries roughly 330,000 clones, roughly 89% recorded once. Trimming cost V 5 bases and J 4 bases, with 6 bases left between them. The CDR3 has 12 amino acids. The germline V gene has CDR1 MDHEN and CDR2 SYDVKM. Seattle's cohort entered during active infection and was followed longitudinally. The specimen was peripheral blood. The chain is built from TRBV28 and TRBJ1-5; D is possibly TRBD1 (5 bases). The receptor was isolated from a man aged 30-40 years with COVID-19, enrolled during active disease. CDR3 DNA sequence: TGTGCCAGCAGTCAGGGAAATCAGCCCCAGCATTTT. Amino acid sequence: CASSQGNQPQHF.